The table lists the clone carrying this T cell receptor beta chain with a few counts. Unmatched junction bases numbered 3, after V lost 7 bases and J lost 6 bases. In germline, CDR1 is SQVTM, CDR2 ANQGSEA. This CDR3 is built from 12 residues. The sample comes from a study of shared clonotypes between healthy human individuals. Clones were read by immunoSEQ multiplex PCR, and TCRdb kept only the in-frame ones, dropping some. The sample yields 2,500,000 or so clones, 85% to 95% seen once. V is TRBV29-1 and J is TRBJ1-4, with TRBD1 matching 9 bases. Sequencing used naive CD4+ T cells from PBMCs. As to subset: CD45RA+ positively selected. The sequence was collected from a man aged 18 to 30 in good health. Some clones in this sample may be carry-over from other donors' samples. CDR3 in DNA: TGCAGCGGCCGACAGGGGGATGAAAAACTGTTTTTT. Its protein is CSGRQGDEKLFF.